Below are 30 T cell receptor beta chains sequenced from a single sample in a study of early T cells in non-severe SARS-CoV-2 infection. TCRdb processed the 5' RACE reads anew with MiXCR; each CDR3 protein has one entry. Of 95,000 to 100,000 distinct CDR3 sequences in the sample, roughly 11% were seen once. The sample consisted of whole blood. Receptors originate from an adult who was a healthcare worker with PCR-confirmed SARS-CoV-2 infection or an uninfected control (not recorded which).

This clonotype was counted a few times. This chain links TRBV5-1 with TRBJ2-1, with unresolved D. Looked up from germline, CDR1 is SGHRS and CDR2 is YFSETQ. Trimming left V 0 bases short and J 12 bases short, with 25 bases between. This CDR3 has 17 residues. The chain's CDR3 is CASSLDAVPVYNDGQFF. The DNA of the CDR3 is TGCGCCAGCAGCTTGGATGCGGTCCCCGTTTACAATGATGGGCAGTTCTTC.

This clonotype occurred a few times. The rearrangement links TRBV29-1 to TRBJ2-3; TRBD1 matches at 9 bases. The trim removed 4 bases at V and 2 bases at J, leaving 4 bases unmatched. CDR3 length: 14 residues. CDR1 is SQVTM and CDR2 is ANQGSEA in the germline V gene. CDR3 sequence: CSVARTGDTDTQYF. DNA of the CDR3: TGCAGCGTTGCCCGGACAGGGGACACAGATACGCAGTATTTT.

The chain joins TRBV12-3 or TRBV12-4 to TRBJ2-3; D may be TRBD2 (5 bases). The CDR3 is made up of 15 amino acids. Trimming took off 7 bases at V and 1 base at J, with 15 bases between the two ends. CDR3 residues: CASTFGVDGTDTQYF. CDR3 in DNA: TGTGCCAGCACTTTCGGGGTCGACGGCACAGATACGCAGTATTTT.

This clonotype was counted many times. The gene calls are TRBV20-1 and TRBJ2-5; a possible D gene is TRBD1 (6 bases). The V and J ends lost 6 bases and 7 bases respectively, with 18 bases between them. Germline V CDR1 and CDR2: DFQATT, SNEGSKA (reference sequence). CDR3 size: 13 residues. The chain's CDR3 is CSAQGQGTGTQYF. CDR3 bases: TGCAGTGCGCAGGGGCAGGGGACGGGGACCCAGTACTTC.

This clonotype appeared a single time. Possible read error: a much larger clone is one base away. The chain recombines TRBV25-1 with TRBJ2-5, with 10 bases lining up with TRBD2. The germline V gene encodes CDR1 MGHDK and CDR2 SYGVNS. J lost 4 bases, V lost 4 bases, and 15 bases had no gene match. The CDR3 runs 18 residues. The CDR3 DNA is TGTGCCAGCAGTGCACTAGCGGGGCGGCGCGGGCACCGAGAGACCCAGTACTTC. As protein: CASSALAGRRGHRETQYF.

This clonotype was observed at least ten times. The chain joins TRBV3-1 to TRBJ2-7, with D uncertain. Trimming removed 0 bases from V and 3 bases from J, with 15 bases in between. Germline CDR1 and CDR2: LGHDT and YNNKEL (reference sequence). The CDR3 totals 16 residues. The CDR3 is CASSQEPVQIRYEQYF. CDR3 nucleotides: TGTGCCAGCAGCCAAGAGCCAGTACAAATACGCTACGAGCAGTACTTC.

This rearrangement joins TRBV20-1 to TRBJ1-3; D gene ambiguous. Germline assignment: CDR1 DFQATT and CDR2 SNEGSKA (reference sequence). The CDR3 is 15 residues long. The germline V and J ends were trimmed by 6 bases and 0 bases, with 15 bases remaining between them. CDR3 sequence reads: CSARREASSGNTIYF. The CDR3 coding sequence is TGCAGTGCCCGGCGGGAGGCTAGCTCTGGAAACACCATATATTTT.

The sample holds many counts of this clonotype. The V gene is TRBV2, the J gene TRBJ2-6; D is undetermined. The CDR3 sequence is 16 residues long. CDR1 is SNHLY, CDR2 FYNNEI, per germline. The germline V and J ends were trimmed by 5 bases and 3 bases, with 14 bases remaining between them. The CDR3 nucleotides read TGTGCCAGCAGTTCGACCGGGCTGCGTGGGGCCAACGTCCTGACTTTC. Its translation: CASSSTGLRGANVLTF.

Ten or more counts support this clonotype. V is TRBV11-2 and J is TRBJ2-7; perhaps TRBD2 as D (5 bases). This CDR3 has 14 amino acids. The V and J ends lost 2 bases and 6 bases respectively, with 14 bases between them. CDR1 and CDR2 (germline): SGHAT, FQNNGV. The CDR3 is CASSLTGLSGEQYF. DNA for the CDR3: TGTGCCAGCAGCTTAACTGGACTGTCGGGCGAGCAGTACTTC.

In its sample, this clonotype was seen many times. V usage is TRBV5-6 and J usage is TRBJ2-7; tentatively, D is TRBD1 (6 bases). The length of the CDR3 is 16 residues. Germline CDR1 is SGHDT and CDR2 is YYEEEE. V shed 5 bases and J shed 2 bases, with 20 bases lying between them. CDR3 DNA sequence: TGTGCCAGCAGATACGCCCAACAGGGTGAGGCCTACGAGCAGTACTTC. It encodes CASRYAQQGEAYEQYF.

This clonotype was counted many times. This sequence joins TRBV11-2 and TRBJ2-3; D gene ambiguous. This CDR3 contains 17 residues. Trimming pared 6 bases from V and 2 bases from J, leaving 21 bases between. Germline assignment: CDR1 SGHAT and CDR2 FQNNGV. Here the CDR3 reads CASRTPIPGADTDTQYF. In nucleotides, the CDR3 is TGTGCCAGCAGGACCCCGATACCCGGCGCAGACACAGATACGCAGTATTTT. The full variable domain, completed using reference TRBV11-2 and TRBJ2-3, is EAGVAQSPRYKIIEKRQSVAFWCNPISGHATLYWYQQILGQGPKLLIQFQNNGVVDDSQLPKDRFSAERLKGVDSTLKIQPAKLEDSAVYLCASRTPIPGADTDTQYFGPGTRLTVL.

The chain carries TRBV12-3 or TRBV12-4 and TRBJ1-1; D uncertain. This CDR3 region has 15 residues. V lost 7 bases and J 0 bases, leaving 15 bases between the germline ends. As DNA, the CDR3 is TGTGCCAGCACTCACTTGATGGGGATGAACACTGAAGCTTTCTTT. Residues: CASTHLMGMNTEAFF.

This clonotype occurred a few times. The chain has TRBV7-2 and TRBJ2-3, with D perhaps TRBD1 (5 bases). Trimming took off 5 bases at V and 2 bases at J, with 11 bases between the two ends. This CDR3 contains 14 residues. In germline, CDR1 is SGHTA, CDR2 FQGNSA. CDR3 sequence (DNA): TGTGCCAGCAGCCCTGGACATTCCACAGATACGCAGTATTTT. Its translation: CASSPGHSTDTQYF.

This clonotype has only a few counts. The chain joins TRBV23-1 to TRBJ2-7; 9 nucleotides line up with TRBD1. TRBV23-1 is marked as an open reading frame, function uncertain. The V gene end was trimmed by 7 bases and the J gene end by 5 bases; junction bases not matched to a gene: 9. The CDR3 totals 14 residues. CDR3 DNA: TGCGCCAGCACACGCGGAGACAGGGGGAACGAGCAGTACTTC. This codes for CASTRGDRGNEQYF.

This clonotype has just a few counts. J is TRBJ2-2 and V is TRBV18; D is tentatively TRBD1 or TRBD2 (6 bases each). From germline, CDR1 is KGHSH and CDR2 LQKENI. V was pared by 3 bases and J by 0 bases, with 14 bases between. The CDR3 has 17 amino acids. In DNA form, the CDR3 reads TGTGCCAGCTCACCGGAGGGTCGGGGGCCGAACACCGGGGAGCTGTTTTTT. Protein: CASSPEGRGPNTGELFF.

With respect to this clonotype: A much larger clone is a single base away; this may be a read error. This chain joins TRBV7-8 and TRBJ2-1; D perhaps matches TRBD1 (6 bases). The V and J ends lost 3 bases and 9 bases respectively, with 9 bases between them. This CDR3 is 12 amino acids long. Germline values: CDR1 SGHVS, CDR2 FQNEAQ. CDR3 in amino acids: CASSFVGGEQFF. CDR3 in DNA: TGTGCCAGCAGCTTCGTAGGGGGTGAGCAGTTCTTC.

The chain has TRBV28 and TRBJ1-1; 8 bases match TRBD1. Unmatched junction bases numbered 6, after V lost 5 bases and J lost 10 bases. This CDR3 is built from 12 residues. Per the germline V gene, CDR1 is MDHEN and CDR2 is SYDVKM. CDR3 nucleotide sequence: TGTGCCAGCAGTCCGGACAGGGTAAGAGCTTTCTTT. Its translation: CASSPDRVRAFF.

At least ten counts were recorded for this clonotype. This CDR3 reads CASSFRESGELFF. The DNA for the CDR3 is TGCGCCAGCAGCTTCAGGGAATCCGGGGAGCTGTTTTTT. V is TRBV5-1 and J is TRBJ2-2; D is perhaps TRBD1 (5 bases). V was trimmed by 2 bases and J by 6 bases, leaving 8 bases between them. The CDR3 has 13 amino acids. The V gene's germline CDR1 is SGHRS and CDR2 YFSETQ.

The chain carries TRBV20-1 and TRBJ2-4, with D hard to call. CDR3 length: 11 residues. Germline CDR1 and CDR2: DFQATT and SNEGSKA (reference sequence). Trimming pared 3 bases from V and 8 bases from J, leaving 8 bases between. CDR3 sequence: CSASSGYIQYF. CDR3 nucleotides: TGCAGTGCTAGTTCCGGGTACATTCAGTACTTC.

This clonotype occurred a few times. The V and J genes are TRBV3-1 and TRBJ1-1, with D perhaps matching TRBD1 (5 bases). Germline V CDR1 and CDR2: LGHDT, YNNKEL (reference sequence). Deletions cut 11 bases from V and 0 bases from J, with 7 bases between. The CDR3 is 11 amino acids. This CDR3 is CAVGVNTEAFF. CDR3 DNA sequence: TGTGCCGTAGGGGTGAACACTGAAGCTTTCTTT.

This chain connects TRBV7-9 to TRBJ2-5; D not resolved. CDR3 length: 13 amino acids. From germline, CDR1 is SEHNR and CDR2 FQNEAQ (reference sequence). V shed 4 bases and J shed 3 bases, with 9 bases lying between them. DNA of the CDR3: TGTGCCAGCAGCTGGGGTTCTAAAGAGACCCAGTACTTC. Translated, it gives CASSWGSKETQYF.

Concerning this clonotype: This CDR3 is missing its conserved last phenylalanine or tryptophan, likely due to a read error. The rearrangement joins TRBV2 to TRBJ2-2; 10 positions agree with TRBD1. Per the germline V gene, CDR1 is SNHLY and CDR2 is FYNNEI. The trim removed 6 bases at V and 4 bases at J, leaving 2 bases unmatched. The CDR3 covers 14 residues. In DNA, the CDR3 is TGTGCCAGCAGCGGACAGGGGGGCACCGGGGAGCTGTTTTAT. This encodes CASSGQGGTGELFY.

This clonotype was picked up many times. The CDR3 sequence: CASSSGRSSNQPQHF. The CDR3 nucleotides are TGTGCCAGCAGCTCGGGCAGGAGTAGCAATCAGCCCCAGCATTTT. The chain is built from TRBV7-2 and TRBJ1-5; D is unresolved. V was trimmed by 4 bases and J by 0 bases, leaving 10 bases between them. The CDR3 is 15 residues long. Germline CDR1 and CDR2: SGHTA and FQGNSA.

This clonotype was counted ten times or more. This chain uses TRBV12-3 or TRBV12-4 with TRBJ1-1; possible D gene TRBD1, 5 bases. The CDR3 sequence is 16 residues long. The ends were cut back, 5 bases at V and 3 bases at J, with 19 bases in the middle. The CDR3 loop is CASSLGAPGPYTEAFF. DNA of the CDR3: TGTGCCAGCAGTCTCGGGGCCCCAGGGCCCTACACTGAAGCTTTCTTT.

There are many counts of this clonotype. V gene TRBV19 combines with J gene TRBJ2-5; D perhaps matches TRBD2 (7 bases). The CDR3 spans 14 residues. Per germline, CDR1 LNHDA and CDR2 SQIVND (reference sequence). The ends were cut back, 3 bases at V and 6 bases at J, with 14 bases in the middle. The CDR3 bases are TGTGCCAGTAGTATGGTCGGGGGGCGGAAGACCCAGTACTTC. It is translated as CASSMVGGRKTQYF.

V is TRBV29-1 and J is TRBJ2-4, with a tentative D call TRBD2 (5 bases). Trimming cost V 7 bases and J 0 bases, with 7 bases left between them. Germline values: CDR1 SQVTM, CDR2 ANQGSEA. There are 12 residues in the CDR3. CDR3 in DNA: TGCAGCGGGGGAGTAGCCAAAAACATTCAGTACTTC. Translated, it gives CSGGVAKNIQYF. The variable domain in full, completed from reference TRBV29-1 and TRBJ2-4, reads SAVISQKPSRDICQRGTSLTIQCQVDSQVTMMFWYRQQPGQSLTLIATANQGSEATYESGFVIDKFPISRPNLTFSTLTVSNMSPEDSSIYLCSGGVAKNIQYFGAGTRLSVL.

This clonotype has more than one count but fewer than ten. The chain joins TRBV20-1 to TRBJ1-2; D remains unclear. The CDR3 is 13 residues long. V was shortened by 6 bases and J by 0 bases, with 11 bases between the two germline ends. CDR1 and CDR2 (germline): DFQATT, SNEGSKA (reference sequence). The CDR3 spells CSAPAFTNYGYTF. The CDR3 region has the DNA TGCAGTGCCCCAGCCTTTACTAACTATGGCTACACCTTC.

This clonotype was recorded once. The V call is TRBV12-3 or TRBV12-4, the J call TRBJ1-1; D is ambiguous. The CDR3 runs 12 residues. Deletions cut 3 bases from V and 7 bases from J, with 9 bases between. The CDR3 sequence is CASSLSGIEAFF. CDR3 sequence (DNA): TGTGCCAGCAGTTTGTCCGGGATTGAAGCTTTCTTT.

This clonotype was counted a few times. The genes are TRBV30 and TRBJ2-1; D ambiguous. This CDR3 spans 13 amino acids. Germline CDR1 and CDR2: GTSNPN and SVGIG (reference sequence). The V end lost 2 bases, the J end lost 7 bases, and 12 bases lay between the germline ends. This CDR3 reads CAWSMGMENEQFF. DNA of the CDR3: TGTGCCTGGAGTATGGGGATGGAGAATGAGCAGTTCTTC.

There are many counts of this clonotype. J is TRBJ1-5 and V is TRBV7-9, with D possibly TRBD1 on 5 matching bases. This CDR3 is built from 16 residues. Trimming took 0 bases from V and 0 from J, leaving 9 bases between them. Germline CDR1 SEHNR, CDR2 FQNEAQ (reference sequence). The CDR3 DNA is TGTGCCAGCAGCTTAGCGGGAGGGGCTAGCAATCAGCCCCAGCATTTT. Translating it yields CASSLAGGASNQPQHF.